Here is one T cell receptor beta chain with its context. The antigen is not known. Clones were read by immunoSEQ multiplex PCR, and TCRdb kept only the in-frame ones, dropping some. There are roughly 2,500,000 clones in the sample; under 95% occur only once, and approximately 0.37% lies in the top ten. These data originate in a study of shared clonotypes between healthy human individuals. Findings and caveats of the study: Few donors limited the genetic and exposure-history diversity represented. Against clonotypes common to all four donors, non-shared ones had lower generation probabilities.

Germline CDR1 and CDR2: SGDLS and YYNGEE. The CDR3 sequence is 15 residues long. Trimming took 0 bases from V and 5 from J, leaving 14 bases between them. The sequenced sample was naive CD4+ T cells from PBMCs. The subset was: CD45RA+ positively selected. The source of this sequence is a man between 18 and 29 years old in good health. Some clones in this sample may be carry-over from other donors' samples. V and J are TRBV9 and TRBJ1-2; a weak D match, TRBD1 (5 bases). CDR3 sequence (DNA): TGTGCCAGCAGCGTAGCGGGGGACTACCGATATGGCTACACCTTC. Protein product: CASSVAGDYRYGYTF.